The TCR beta chain under discussion was sequenced for a study of vaccination effects on CD4 cells after COVID-19. The authors isolated CD4+ T cells after roughly eleven days of culture. This person caught SARS-CoV-2 sometime from March to December 2020, and PCR testing confirmed the infection. Of the BNT162b2 and mRNA-1273 vaccines, participants received two doses of one or the other. The table came from immunoSEQ multiplex PCR; TCRdb's copy has only in-frame clones and leaves some out. This table has some 46,000 clones, over 65% appearing once. To note about this clone: Its antigen is unknown.

The clonotype comes from a human donor who had a prior SARS-CoV-2 infection. Sample: CD4+ T cells from PBMCs cultured without peptide, taken after COVID-19 vaccination.

The CDR3 spells CASSQRPPGDGNTIYF. Written as DNA, the CDR3 is TGCGCCAGCAGTCAAAGGCCCCCAGGGGATGGAAACACCATATATTTT. The gene calls are TRBV5-1 and TRBJ1-3; D possibly corresponds to TRBD1 (6 bases). The CDR3 contains 16 residues. Germline lookup yields CDR1 SGHRS and CDR2 YFSETQ. The ends were cut back, 5 bases at V and 3 bases at J, with 18 bases in the middle.